The T cell receptor beta chain under discussion was sequenced for a study of shared clonotypes between healthy human individuals. Notes on the study in general: The generation probabilities recorded for non-shared clonotypes fell below those of clonotypes shared by all four donors. What limited the represented genetic and exposure-history diversity was the small number of donors. Larger estimated richness was generally recorded for naive subsets relative to memory subsets.

CD8 cells regarded as naive lacked CD45RO, were positively chosen for CCR7, and omitted terminally differentiated effector memory CD45RA+ cells. V lost 0 bases and J 1 base, leaving 16 bases between the germline ends. The germline CDR1 and CDR2 sequences are SQVTM and ANQGSEA. This CDR3 contains 17 residues. In regard to this clone: Its antigen is still unknown.

A deep-level run was used for the assay. This table comes from immunoSEQ multiplex PCR, and its TCRdb copy is limited to in-frame clones, with some not included. The sample holds about 2 million clones; just under 95% are singletons and the top ten take roughly 1%. This TCR was recovered from a young man in good health. This chain links TRBV29-1 with TRBJ2-1; D may match TRBD1 or TRBD2 (5 bases each). Material: naive CD8+ T cells sorted from blood. For the CDR3, the DNA is TGCAGCGTTGAAGATGGGACGACAGTCCAATCCTACAATGAGCAGTTCTTC. Translation gives CSVEDGTTVQSYNEQFF.